The table lists the clone carrying this TCR beta chain with many counts. This specimen belongs to a study of T-cell reconstitution after alpha-beta-depleted transplantation in children. The germline gives CDR1 LNHNV, CDR2 YYDKDF (reference sequence). V shed 1 base and J shed 6 bases, with 8 bases lying between them. The CDR3 contains 13 residues. Unique molecular identifiers were incorporated when the TCRbeta library was constructed. TCRdb reanalysed the PCR reads using MiXCR and keeps one entry per CDR3 protein. The sample consists of about 340,000 distinct CDR3 sequences, roughly 13% of them appearing once.

The sequences come from PBMCs, collected from the stem cell graft. The TCR was taken from a human donor who donated a stem cell graft to a child with Fanconi anemia. The J gene is TRBJ2-3, the V gene TRBV15; maybe TRBD2 (5 bases). CDR3: CATSRAPGDTQYF. The CDR3 nucleotides read TGTGCCACCAGCAGAGCACCGGGGGATACGCAGTATTTT.